One and the same sample provided the 24 T cell receptor beta chains below, sequenced in a study of control samples from healthy donors and cancer patients. The assay was immunoSEQ multiplex PCR, and TCRdb's table has in-frame clones only and misses some. The table includes 70,000 to 100,000 clones, 90% to 95% detected once. The sequenced material came from blood. These receptor sequences come from a man over 45 in good health.

This chain joins TRBV4-1 and TRBJ2-7, with D hard to call. Germline loops: CDR1 MGHRA, CDR2 YSYEKL. This CDR3 contains 14 residues. V gave up 0 bases and J gave up 7 bases, with 13 bases separating them. The CDR3 protein is CASSQDASQLEQYF. The CDR3, as DNA: TGCGCCAGCAGCCAAGACGCGTCGCAGCTTGAGCAGTACTTC.

This clone showed up just a few times. The chain combines TRBV5-6 with TRBJ1-3, with D possibly being TRBD1 (5 bases). Trimming shortened V by 0 bases and J by 4 bases, and 5 bases separated the two germline ends. The CDR3 runs 13 residues. The germline gives CDR1 SGHDT, CDR2 YYEEEE. CDR3: CASSLGQGNTIYF. Written as DNA, the CDR3 is TGTGCCAGCAGCTTGGGACAGGGAAACACCATATATTTT. The complete variable domain, with remaining parts taken from reference TRBV5-6 and TRBJ1-3, reads DAGVTQSPTHLIKTRGQQVTLRCSPKSGHDTVSWYQQALGQGPQFIFQYYEEEERQRGNFPDRFSGHQFPNYSSELNVNALLLGDSALYLCASSLGQGNTIYFGEGSWLTVV.

CDR3: CASSPAPGGLPGGEQFF. DNA for the CDR3: TGTGCCAGCAGTCCTGCGCCGGGGGGGCTCCCTGGAGGTGAGCAGTTCTTC. This chain links TRBV6-6 with TRBJ2-1, with 8 bases fitting TRBD2. The CDR3 is 17 amino acids. Germline V lookup: CDR1 MNHNY, CDR2 SVGAGI (reference sequence). J gave up 9 bases and V 5 bases, and 18 bases lay outside the gene matches.

V gene TRBV7-9 combines with J gene TRBJ2-2; no definite D call. Germline lookup yields CDR1 SEHNR and CDR2 FQNEAQ (reference sequence). The CDR3 sequence is 12 residues long. Trimming took off 8 bases at V and 4 bases at J, with 8 bases between the two ends. The CDR3 DNA reads TGTGCCAGCTCTTCCGGCACCGGGGAGCTGTTTTTT. Its translation: CASSSGTGELFF. The variable domain in full, completed from reference TRBV7-9 and TRBJ2-2, reads DTGVSQNPRHKITKRGQNVTFRCDPISEHNRLYWYRQTLGQGPEFLTYFQNEAQLEKSRLLSDRFSAERPKGSFSTLEIQRTEQGDSAMYLCASSSGTGELFFGEGSRLTVL.

The gene calls are TRBV9 and TRBJ1-2; 10 bases align to TRBD1. V lost 3 bases, J lost 4 bases, and 15 bases stayed unmatched. This CDR3 has 18 residues. Germline V gene sequence: CDR1 SGDLS, CDR2 YYNGEE. The CDR3 DNA reads TGTGCCAGCAGCGGAGGGACAGGGGTTCTTTACTCCTTCTATGGCTACACCTTC. The encoded protein is CASSGGTGVLYSFYGYTF.

Judged by abundance, this clone is medium-sized. The chain combines TRBV7-2 with TRBJ1-5; D is unresolved. V lost 4 bases, J lost 9 bases, and 13 bases lay in between. The germline gives CDR1 SGHTA, CDR2 FQGNSA. This CDR3 is built from 13 residues. The CDR3 loop is CASSYKGMWPQHF. The CDR3 DNA sequence: TGTGCCAGCAGCTACAAGGGTATGTGGCCCCAGCATTTT.

This chain uses TRBV4-2 with TRBJ2-4, with a tentative D call TRBD1 (6 bases). The CDR3 extends over 16 amino acids. The V and J ends lost 1 base and 5 bases respectively, with 15 bases between them. Germline CDR1 reads LGHNA; CDR2 reads YNFKEQ. CDR3 DNA sequence: TGTGCCAGCAGCCAAGGGGTCGGGAAGGGGGAAAACATTCAGTACTTC. This codes for CASSQGVGKGENIQYF.

This chain connects TRBV12-3 or TRBV12-4 to TRBJ1-2; TRBD1 is a possible D gene (6 bases). This CDR3 is 11 amino acids long. V dropped 5 bases and J dropped 10 bases, with 11 bases sitting between them. CDR3 amino acids: CASSAYRAYTF. CDR3 DNA sequence: TGTGCCAGCAGTGCCTACAGGGCCTACACCTTC.

This chain connects TRBV5-1 to TRBJ1-1, with D uncertain. Trimming took 1 base from V and 3 from J, leaving 7 bases between them. Per the germline V gene, CDR1 is SGHRS and CDR2 is YFSETQ. The CDR3 consists of 13 residues. The DNA for the CDR3 is TGCGCCAGCAGCTTGAAACGGGACACTGAAGCTTTCTTT. Amino acid sequence: CASSLKRDTEAFF.

The rearrangement uses TRBV12-3 or TRBV12-4 and TRBJ1-1; D is unresolved. Trimming left V 5 bases short and J 4 bases short, with 11 bases between. The CDR3 spans 13 residues. In DNA, the CDR3 is TGTGCCAGCAGTGTGGGTTATGCCACTGAAGCTTTCTTT. It codes for CASSVGYATEAFF.

The CDR3, as DNA: TGTGCCAGCAGTGAAGCGCGAGGGGGGGCAGATACGCAGTATTTT. Its translation: CASSEARGGADTQYF. The chain is built from TRBV6-1 and TRBJ2-3, with D possibly being TRBD2 (7 bases). CDR3 size: 15 residues. With 0 bases removed from V and 4 bases from J, the gap between germline ends came to 11 bases. Per germline, CDR1 MNHNS and CDR2 SASEGT.

The chain links TRBV18 to TRBJ1-1; TRBD1 aligns across 7 bases. Trimming at V came to 2 bases and at J to 4 bases, leaving 7 bases not matched to a gene. The CDR3 contains 15 residues. Germline assignment: CDR1 KGHSH and CDR2 LQKENI. The CDR3 DNA sequence: TGTGCCAGCTCACCAATGGGCAGGGGGGCCACTGAAGCTTTCTTT. This encodes CASSPMGRGATEAFF.

The rearrangement uses TRBV27 and TRBJ2-7; possibly TRBD2 for D (6 bases). Trimming stripped 6 bases from V and 3 bases from J, with 18 bases between. The CDR3 totals 15 residues. Per germline, CDR1 MNHEY and CDR2 SMNVEV (reference sequence). The CDR3 reads CASRSAGGDLYEQYF. CDR3 coding DNA: TGTGCCAGCAGGTCAGCTGGCGGGGATCTCTACGAGCAGTACTTC.

V is TRBV7-2 and J is TRBJ1-3; D is ambiguous. Germline V gene data show CDR1 as SGHTA and CDR2 as FQGNSA. There are 14 residues in the CDR3. With 3 bases removed from V and 6 bases from J, the gap between germline ends came to 12 bases. CDR3 sequence reads: CASSFLDALNTIYF. The CDR3 DNA reads as TGTGCCAGCAGCTTCCTTGACGCTTTAAACACCATATATTTT.

The J gene is TRBJ1-1, the V gene TRBV4-1, with D possibly TRBD1 on 5 matching bases. Germline V gene data show CDR1 as MGHRA and CDR2 as YSYEKL. The V gene lost 4 bases and the J gene lost 5 bases, with 17 bases spanning the gap. This CDR3 region has 15 residues. CDR3: CASSLLGTVITEAFF. CDR3 bases: TGCGCCAGCAGCCTCTTAGGGACGGTGATAACTGAAGCTTTCTTT.

The sample holds one count of this clone. The genes are TRBV19 and TRBJ1-6; D gene uncertain. The CDR3 extends over 13 amino acids. Germline V lookup: CDR1 LNHDA, CDR2 SQIVND (reference sequence). V shed 5 bases and J shed 5 bases, with 7 bases lying between them. The CDR3 reads CASSVSDNSPLHF. In nucleotides, the CDR3 is TGTGCCAGTAGTGTCAGCGATAATTCACCCCTCCACTTT.

The CDR3 loop is CASSSASGGNTEAFF. The CDR3 coding sequence is TGTGCCAGTAGTAGTGCGTCAGGGGGAAACACTGAAGCTTTCTTT. The chain is built from TRBV19 and TRBJ1-1, with 7 bases identical to TRBD1. Germline CDR1 and CDR2: LNHDA and SQIVND (reference sequence). The CDR3 runs to 15 residues. After removal of 4 bases from V and 2 bases from J, the junction contained 7 bases not matched to a gene. Drawing the rest from reference TRBV19 and TRBJ1-1, the complete variable domain is DGGITQSPKYLFRKEGQNVTLSCEQNLNHDAMYWYRQDPGQGLRLIYYSQIVNDFQKGDIAEGYSVSREKKESFPLTVTSAQKNPTAFYLCASSSASGGNTEAFFGQGTRLTVV.

The gene calls are TRBV19 and TRBJ1-5, with 7 bases aligning to TRBD1. The CDR3 runs to 18 residues. J was trimmed by 2 bases and V by 3 bases; bases with no gene match: 13. In germline, CDR1 is LNHDA, CDR2 SQIVND (reference sequence). The CDR3 region is CASSIGGTALMGNQPQHF. The CDR3 nucleotides are TGTGCCAGTAGTATCGGTGGGACAGCCTTAATGGGCAATCAGCCCCAGCATTTT.

This chain uses TRBV6-2 or TRBV6-3 with TRBJ2-7, with TRBD2 as a possible D gene (5 bases). This CDR3 contains 16 residues. Trimming removed 4 bases at V and 2 bases at J, with 18 bases between. CDR1 is MNHEY and CDR2 is SVGEGT in the germline V gene. The CDR3 DNA is TGTGCCAGCAGTTTTAAGATTTCGAGGGTTACCTACGAGCAGTACTTC. Its protein product is CASSFKISRVTYEQYF.

The chain carries TRBV14 and TRBJ1-1; D is perhaps TRBD1 (6 bases). Trimming took off 7 bases at V and 5 bases at J, with 14 bases between the two ends. This CDR3 is built from 13 residues. CDR1 is SGHDN and CDR2 is FVKESK in the germline V gene. CDR3 sequence: CASTRGGGTEAFF. CDR3 in DNA: TGTGCCAGCACGAGGGGGGGAGGGACTGAAGCTTTCTTT.

The DNA of the CDR3 is TGTGCCAGCAGCTTAGCTATAGGGACCGAGCAGTACTTC. Encoded protein: CASSLAIGTEQYF. The chain joins TRBV7-2 to TRBJ2-7; D possibly uses TRBD1 or TRBD2 (5 bases each). V was cut by 0 bases and J by 6 bases, with 9 bases left in between. The germline CDR1 and CDR2 sequences are SGHTA and FQGNSA. The CDR3 consists of 13 residues.

This rearrangement joins TRBV6-5 to TRBJ1-4; possible D gene TRBD1, 6 bases. V was clipped by 5 bases and J by 7 bases, with 17 bases between them. The germline gives CDR1 MNHEY, CDR2 SVGAGI. The CDR3 length is 15 residues. CDR3 sequence reads: CASSREQGLSEKLFF. The CDR3 bases are TGTGCCAGCAGTCGGGAACAGGGTTTGAGTGAAAAACTGTTTTTT.

V gene TRBV19 combines with J gene TRBJ2-2; D is possibly TRBD2 (7 bases). The CDR3 totals 18 residues. Trimming took 0 bases from V and 6 from J, leaving 20 bases between them. Germline V gives CDR1 LNHDA, CDR2 SQIVND (reference sequence). The CDR3 sequence is CASSIESRGTGRAGELFF. The CDR3 DNA sequence: TGTGCCAGTAGTATAGAATCAAGGGGAACAGGGAGGGCCGGGGAGCTGTTTTTT.

This clone was found once. The J gene is TRBJ1-2, the V gene TRBV11-2; D ambiguous. V lost 5 bases, J lost 4 bases, and 11 bases lay in between. CDR3 length equals 13 residues. Per germline, CDR1 SGHAT and CDR2 FQNNGV. CDR3 in DNA: TGTGCCAGCAGCCCCACAGCTGGCTATGGCTACACCTTC. Protein product: CASSPTAGYGYTF.